One sample yielded the 25 T cell receptor beta chains listed below, sequenced in a study of shared clonotypes between healthy human individuals. Sequencing used immunoSEQ multiplex PCR; TCRdb keeps in-frame clones, though not all of them. The profile covers over a million clones, with around 95% appearing a single time and 1% to 1.5% taken by the ten largest. The sequencing input was naive CD4+ T cells sorted from blood. Subset indicated: CD45RA+ positively selected. The receptors come from a man aged 25 to 40 in good health.

This chain connects TRBV2 to TRBJ1-2; 7 positions match TRBD1. Trimming cost V 6 bases and J 1 base; bases outside gene matches: 8. The CDR3 is 15 residues long. Per germline, CDR1 SNHLY and CDR2 FYNNEI. The CDR3 nucleotides read TGTGCCAGCAGCCAACAGGGGCCGCGTAACTATGGCTACACCTTC. This sequence encodes CASSQQGPRNYGYTF.

Only one count was recorded for this clone. The chain recombines TRBV18 with TRBJ2-2; D might be TRBD2 (6 bases). Germline lookup yields CDR1 KGHSH and CDR2 LQKENI. CDR3 size: 15 residues. V was trimmed by 6 bases and J by 0 bases, leaving 11 bases between them. CDR3 in amino acids: CASSGTRSNTGELFF. CDR3 DNA sequence: TGTGCCAGCTCGGGGACTCGATCGAACACCGGGGAGCTGTTTTTT.

V gene TRBV15 combines with J gene TRBJ1-1, with D maybe TRBD1 (5 bases). Trimming pared 0 bases from V and 8 bases from J, leaving 13 bases between. The CDR3 has 14 residues. Germline V gene lookup returns CDR1 LNHNV and CDR2 YYDKDF (reference sequence). In nucleotides, the CDR3 is TGTGCCACCAGCAGAGATATCAGGGTGTACGAAGCTTTCTTT. Its translation is CATSRDIRVYEAFF.

Note on this clone: This sample also contains other DNA sequences that code for the same CDR3. V and J are TRBV18 and TRBJ2-7, with no clear D. V was shortened by 3 bases and J by 0 bases, with 9 bases between the two germline ends. CDR3 length: 14 residues. The germline V gene encodes CDR1 KGHSH and CDR2 LQKENI. In DNA, the CDR3 is TGTGCCAGCTCACCCTTACAGTCCTCCTACGAGCAGTACTTC. It encodes CASSPLQSSYEQYF.

The chain couples TRBV5-4 to TRBJ1-2, with D possibly matching TRBD1 (6 bases). V was clipped by 0 bases and J by 6 bases, with 9 bases between them. This CDR3 is 13 amino acids long. The V gene's germline CDR1 is SGHNT and CDR2 YYREEE (reference sequence). CDR3 loop: CASSLAGGNGYTF. In DNA, the CDR3 is TGTGCCAGCAGCTTGGCCGGGGGCAATGGCTACACCTTC. The variable domain in full, with the rest retrieved from reference TRBV5-4 and TRBJ1-2, is ETGVTQSPTHLIKTRGQQVTLRCSSQSGHNTVSWYQQALGQGPQFIFQYYREEENGRGNFPPRFSGLQFPNYSSELNVNALELDDSALYLCASSLAGGNGYTFGSGTRLTVV.

The chain carries TRBV5-6 and TRBJ2-7; 8 positions agree with TRBD1. The V and J ends lost 0 bases and 6 bases, in that order; junction bases with no gene match: 5. This CDR3 is 14 amino acids long. Germline CDR1 SGHDT, CDR2 YYEEEE. The CDR3 nucleotides read TGTGCCAGCAGCTTGGGGGCAGGGGGCGGCGAGCAGTACTTC. Amino acids: CASSLGAGGGEQYF.

The chain is built from TRBV7-6 and TRBJ2-7; 9 bases align to TRBD1. This CDR3 contains 15 residues. Germline V CDR1 and CDR2: SGHVS, FNYEAQ. The J segment lost 3 bases and the V segment lost 4 bases, leaving 7 bases of the junction unmatched. The CDR3 here is CASSSWTGDFYEQYF. The CDR3 DNA is TGTGCCAGCAGCTCCTGGACAGGGGACTTCTACGAGCAGTACTTC.

This clone has a single count. The chain is built from TRBV6-5 and TRBJ2-7; TRBD1 or TRBD2 may be the D gene (5 bases each). The CDR3 is 14 amino acids. The germline gives CDR1 MNHEY, CDR2 SVGAGI. V dropped 2 bases and J dropped 2 bases, with 10 bases sitting between them. The CDR3 nucleotides read TGTGCCAGCAGTTACCGTAGAGGGGCCTACGAGCAGTACTTC. It is translated as CASSYRRGAYEQYF.

This rearrangement joins TRBV28 to TRBJ2-1; 8 bases are shared with TRBD2. The CDR3 covers 14 residues. Germline V gene sequence: CDR1 MDHEN, CDR2 SYDVKM. V was pared by 1 base and J by 7 bases, with 3 bases of the junction left unmatched. The CDR3 reads CASSLFRLANEQFF. The CDR3 DNA is TGTGCCAGCAGTTTATTCCGACTAGCGAATGAGCAGTTCTTC.

V is TRBV28 and J is TRBJ2-7; TRBD2 agrees at 7 bases. Germline-derived CDR1 and CDR2 are MDHEN and SYDVKM. V gave up 3 bases and J gave up 6 bases; unmatched junction bases: 8. There are 14 residues in the CDR3. Written as DNA, the CDR3 is TGTGCCAGCAGTTTCGGCGGGAGTCTTACCGAGCAGTACTTC. The encoded protein is CASSFGGSLTEQYF. Drawing the rest from reference TRBV28 and TRBJ2-7, the complete variable domain is DVKVTQSSRYLVKRTGEKVFLECVQDMDHENMFWYRQDPGLGLRLIYFSYDVKMKEKGDIPEGYSVSREKKERFSLILESASTNQTSMYLCASSFGGSLTEQYFGPGTRLTVT.

This clone was picked up one time. The chain recombines TRBV5-1 with TRBJ1-2, with D perhaps matching TRBD1 (5 bases). The CDR3 covers 13 residues. V lost 0 bases to trimming and J lost 6 bases, with 9 bases between them. Germline CDR1 is SGHRS and CDR2 is YFSETQ. The CDR3 reads CASSLGGANGYTF. CDR3 sequence (DNA): TGCGCCAGCAGCTTGGGCGGGGCAAATGGCTACACCTTC. Variable domain in full (rest from reference TRBV5-1 and TRBJ1-2): KAGVTQTPRYLIKTRGQQVTLSCSPISGHRSVSWYQQTPGQGLQFLFEYFSETQRNKGNFPGRFSGRQFSNSRSEMNVSTLELGDSALYLCASSLGGANGYTFGSGTRLTVV.

The V and J genes are TRBV7-2 and TRBJ2-1, with 14 bases fitting TRBD2. J lost 7 bases, V lost 1 base, and 3 bases had no gene match. The CDR3 runs to 16 residues. Germline CDR1 is SGHTA and CDR2 is FQGNSA. In DNA form, the CDR3 reads TGTGCCAGCAGCTTAGTTGGACTAGCGGGGGGAAATGAGCAGTTCTTC. Translated: CASSLVGLAGGNEQFF.

The J gene is TRBJ2-1, the V gene TRBV10-3; no reliable D call. The length of the CDR3 is 13 residues. V shed 4 bases and J shed 9 bases, with 13 bases lying between them. Per the germline V gene, CDR1 is ENHRY and CDR2 is SYGVKD. CDR3 in amino acids: CAISVGADREQFF. The DNA of the CDR3 is TGTGCCATCAGTGTGGGTGCTGATCGTGAGCAGTTCTTC.

This clone was seen once. V and J are TRBV5-5 and TRBJ2-7; possibly TRBD2 for D (5 bases). This CDR3 comprises 13 residues. Deletions cut 0 bases from V and 3 bases from J, with 7 bases between. CDR1 is SGHKS and CDR2 is YYEKEE in the germline V gene (reference sequence). For the CDR3, the DNA is TGTGCCAGCAGCTTGGCGGGGATCTACGAGCAGTACTTC. Translation gives CASSLAGIYEQYF. Full variable domain (outside the CDR3, taken from reference TRBV5-5 and TRBJ2-7): DAGVTQSPTHLIKTRGQQVTLRCSPISGHKSVSWYQQVLGQGPQFIFQYYEKEERGRGNFPDRFSARQFPNYSSELNVNALLLGDSALYLCASSLAGIYEQYFGPGTRLTVT.

This CDR3 is CASSGLAGGRGEQFF. The CDR3 DNA reads as TGTGCCAGCAGTGGGCTAGCGGGAGGGCGGGGCGAGCAGTTCTTC. V is TRBV2 and J is TRBJ2-1; 12 positions agree with TRBD2. Germline V gene data show CDR1 as SNHLY and CDR2 as FYNNEI. The CDR3 is made up of 15 amino acids. V trimming: 4 bases; J trimming: 10 bases; junction bases outside the gene matches: 8.

This clone was counted a single time. The chain carries TRBV6-5 and TRBJ2-5, with 7 nucleotides matching TRBD2. V lost 4 bases and J lost 5; bases outside the gene matches: 10. The V gene's germline CDR1 is MNHEY and CDR2 SVGAGI. This CDR3 contains 15 residues. CDR3 residues: CASSLYGTMEETQYF. As DNA, the CDR3 is TGTGCCAGCAGTTTATACGGGACTATGGAGGAGACCCAGTACTTC.

The rearrangement uses TRBV9 and TRBJ1-4; no firm D call. Trimming removed 4 bases from V and 2 bases from J, with 6 bases in between. Germline V gives CDR1 SGDLS, CDR2 YYNGEE. The CDR3 covers 13 residues. The CDR3: CASSRSTNEKLFF. The CDR3 DNA sequence: TGTGCCAGCAGCAGATCGACTAATGAAAAACTGTTTTTT.

The genes are TRBV2 and TRBJ2-3; TRBD2 agrees at 11 bases. CDR1 SNHLY and CDR2 FYNNEI come from the germline V gene. Trimming removed 7 bases from V and 11 bases from J; junction bases left unmatched: 26. The CDR3 is made up of 19 amino acids. The CDR3 region is CASKRRLAGGRLAGSQQYF. CDR3 in DNA: TGTGCCAGCAAAAGACGGCTAGCGGGAGGTCGTTTGGCCGGTAGTCAGCAGTATTTT.

About this clone: The identical CDR3 is also encoded by other nucleotide sequences in the sample. The chain recombines TRBV2 with TRBJ2-2, with D tentatively TRBD2 (6 bases). The CDR3 has 15 amino acids. Between the trimmed V and J ends, which lost 5 bases and 1 base, there was a span of 11 bases. Germline V gives CDR1 SNHLY, CDR2 FYNNEI. Written as DNA, the CDR3 is TGTGCCAGCAGTAGGGACTCGTTGAACACCGGGGAGCTGTTTTTT. This codes for CASSRDSLNTGELFF.

V is TRBV5-6 and J is TRBJ2-3; 12 bases agree with TRBD2. The J segment lost 5 bases and the V segment lost 4 bases, leaving 2 bases of the junction unmatched. Germline V gene sequence: CDR1 SGHDT, CDR2 YYEEEE. CDR3 length: 14 amino acids. The CDR3 sequence: CASSPGLAGDTQYF. The CDR3 DNA follows: TGTGCCAGCAGCCCGGGACTAGCGGGAGATACGCAGTATTTT.

The chain is built from TRBV6-4 and TRBJ1-1; D possibly corresponds to TRBD1 (5 bases). Germline values: CDR1 MRHNA, CDR2 SNTAGT. Trimming took 8 bases from V and 1 from J, leaving 17 bases between them. This CDR3 is built from 15 residues. CDR3 loop: CASQRDPIKNTEAFF. The CDR3 DNA follows: TGTGCCAGCCAGAGGGACCCAATAAAGAACACTGAAGCTTTCTTT.

The rearrangement joins TRBV29-1 to TRBJ2-1, with D hard to call. Germline assignment: CDR1 SQVTM and CDR2 ANQGSEA. This CDR3 has 12 residues. Trimming removed 6 bases at V and 7 bases at J, with 13 bases between. Written as DNA, the CDR3 is TGCAGCGTCGCGCGGCAGGATAATGAGCAGTTCTTC. The encoded protein is CSVARQDNEQFF.

The chain carries TRBV5-1 and TRBJ2-2; D possibly uses TRBD1 or TRBD2 (5 bases each). The CDR3 runs 16 residues. Germline V gives CDR1 SGHRS, CDR2 YFSETQ. The V end was cut by 7 bases, the J end by 5 bases, with 21 bases between. The CDR3 reads CASQPRQSGTTGELFF. DNA for the CDR3: TGCGCCAGCCAACCGAGACAGTCGGGAACGACCGGGGAGCTGTTTTTT.

The chain links TRBV25-1 to TRBJ1-2, with 9 positions matching TRBD1. Looked up from germline, CDR1 is MGHDK and CDR2 is SYGVNS. V lost 8 bases to trimming and J lost 6 bases; unmatched junction nucleotides: 13. This CDR3 region has 15 residues. CDR3 coding DNA: TGTGCCAGCGCTCCCGGGACAGGGTACGGTCATGGCTACACCTTC. Encoded protein: CASAPGTGYGHGYTF.

The chain joins TRBV15 to TRBJ2-2, with D unclear. CDR1 LNHNV and CDR2 YYDKDF come from the germline V gene (reference sequence). V lost 2 bases, J lost 2 bases, and 6 bases lay in between. The CDR3 runs to 14 residues. CDR3 bases: TGTGCCACCAGCAGACAAATCAACACCGGGGAGCTGTTTTTT. This translates into CATSRQINTGELFF.